These 12 T cell receptor beta chains were sequenced from one sample in a study of T cell repertoires in cytomegalovirus infection. TCRdb reprocessed the reads via MiXCR and lists one record per CDR3 protein. The sample carries some 400,000 distinct CDR3 sequences, 25% to 40% recorded once. Sequenced input: PBMCs. The source of these receptors is a human donor in good health (CMV status not recorded). Some clones in this sample may be carry-over from other donors' samples.

In its sample, this clonotype was seen many times. The chain has TRBV11-3 and TRBJ2-1; 11 bases agree with TRBD2. The CDR3 length is 23 residues. CDR1 is SGHNT, CDR2 YENEEA, per germline. V shed 4 bases and J 4 bases; nucleotides not matched to a gene: 27. For the CDR3, the DNA is TGTGCCAGCAGCTCCGCTCAACCGGGACTAGCGGCTGCAGGGCATCGAAGGTACAATGAGCAGTTCTTC. It is translated as CASSSAQPGLAAAGHRRYNEQFF.

This clonotype showed up just a few times. This chain joins TRBV11-2 and TRBJ2-2; D perhaps matches TRBD1 (5 bases). The CDR3 has 16 amino acids. CDR1 is SGHAT, CDR2 FQNNGV, per germline. Trimming took off 2 bases at V and 0 bases at J, with 10 bases between the two ends. CDR3 in amino acids: CASSLQGSANTGELFF. CDR3 coding DNA: TGTGCCAGCAGCTTACAGGGTTCAGCGAACACCGGGGAGCTGTTTTTT.

This clonotype has a count of ten or more. The chain links TRBV7-2 to TRBJ2-7; weak D call: TRBD2 (6 bases). Germline assignment: CDR1 SGHTA and CDR2 FQGNSA. The ends were cut back, 1 base at V and 2 bases at J, with 6 bases in the middle. The CDR3 is made up of 13 amino acids. In DNA, the CDR3 is TGTGCCAGCAGCTTAGGGAGGGCCTACGAGCAGTACTTC. Its protein product is CASSLGRAYEQYF.

V gene TRBV5-4 combines with J gene TRBJ1-2, with D tentatively TRBD1 (5 bases). Germline assignment: CDR1 SGHNT and CDR2 YYREEE (reference sequence). Trimming shortened V by 5 bases and J by 7 bases, and 15 bases separated the two germline ends. The CDR3 is 13 residues long. The CDR3 is CASRTPGLAGYTF. The DNA of the CDR3 is TGTGCCAGCAGGACCCCAGGGTTGGCTGGCTACACCTTC. Full variable domain (remainder filled in from reference TRBV5-4 and TRBJ1-2): ETGVTQSPTHLIKTRGQQVTLRCSSQSGHNTVSWYQQALGQGPQFIFQYYREEENGRGNFPPRFSGLQFPNYSSELNVNALELDDSALYLCASRTPGLAGYTFGSGTRLTVV.

The sample holds many counts of this clonotype. This rearrangement joins TRBV7-2 to TRBJ1-1; D is undetermined. Germline CDR1 and CDR2: SGHTA and FQGNSA. V gave up 1 base and J gave up 0 bases, with 9 bases separating them. This CDR3 contains 15 residues. The CDR3 nucleotides read TGTGCCAGCAGCTTAGGTAGCGGCATGAACACTGAAGCTTTCTTT. Residues: CASSLGSGMNTEAFF.

The V and J genes are TRBV4-3 and TRBJ2-5; D gene uncertain. There are 15 residues in the CDR3. Per germline, CDR1 LGHNA and CDR2 YSLEER. Trimming stripped 1 base from V and 4 bases from J, with 13 bases between. The CDR3 spells CASSQVHSMVETQYF. Here the CDR3 DNA reads TGCGCCAGCAGCCAAGTGCACTCCATGGTAGAGACCCAGTACTTC.

This clonotype appeared a few times. J is TRBJ2-3 and V is TRBV7-8; 9 bases fit TRBD2. The V gene end was trimmed by 5 bases and the J gene end by 6 bases; junction bases not matched to a gene: 9. CDR1 and CDR2 (germline): SGHVS, FQNEAQ. The CDR3 length is 15 residues. The CDR3 nucleotides are TGTGCCAGCAGCAAACAGACTAGCGGAGGGGATACGCAGTATTTT. Residues: CASSKQTSGGDTQYF.

CDR3 protein: CASSLGGGLAGGREQYF. The CDR3 DNA is TGTGCCAGCAGCTTAGGAGGAGGACTAGCGGGGGGGCGCGAGCAGTACTTC. The rearrangement uses TRBV7-9 and TRBJ2-7, with 15 bases matching TRBD2. The CDR3 totals 17 residues. The germline gives CDR1 SEHNR, CDR2 FQNEAQ (reference sequence). After removal of 1 base from V and 6 bases from J, the junction contained 7 bases not matched to a gene. Looking up the rest from reference TRBV7-9 and TRBJ2-7 gives the full variable domain: DTGVSQNPRHKITKRGQNVTFRCDPISEHNRLYWYRQTLGQGPEFLTYFQNEAQLEKSRLLSDRFSAERPKGSFSTLEIQRTEQGDSAMYLCASSLGGGLAGGREQYFGPGTRLTVT.

This clonotype was observed many times. This chain links TRBV7-2 with TRBJ1-1; D remains unclear. V lost 0 bases and J 1 base, leaving 6 bases between the germline ends. CDR3 size: 14 residues. Germline V gene data show CDR1 as SGHTA and CDR2 as FQGNSA. The CDR3 spells CASSLAGSNTEAFF. The CDR3 DNA reads TGTGCCAGCAGCTTAGCCGGATCGAACACTGAAGCTTTCTTT.

V and J are TRBV4-1 and TRBJ1-5; D ambiguous. This CDR3 has 15 amino acids. The ends were cut back, 0 bases at V and 1 base at J, with 7 bases in the middle. Looked up from germline, CDR1 is MGHRA and CDR2 is YSYEKL. The CDR3 reads CASSQDESSNQPQHF. The CDR3, as DNA: TGCGCCAGCAGCCAAGACGAGAGCAGCAATCAGCCCCAGCATTTT.

This clonotype has just a few counts. V is TRBV11-2 and J is TRBJ1-4; D gene uncertain. Germline values: CDR1 SGHAT, CDR2 FQNNGV. This CDR3 is 13 amino acids long. Trimming left V 6 bases short and J 3 bases short, with 8 bases between. The CDR3 region is CASSDESNEKLFF. As DNA, the CDR3 is TGTGCCAGCAGTGATGAGTCTAATGAAAAACTGTTTTTT. Using reference TRBV11-2 and TRBJ1-4 for the parts outside the CDR3, the full variable domain is EAGVAQSPRYKIIEKRQSVAFWCNPISGHATLYWYQQILGQGPKLLIQFQNNGVVDDSQLPKDRFSAERLKGVDSTLKIQPAKLEDSAVYLCASSDESNEKLFFGSGTQLSVL.

This clonotype was counted many times. The rearrangement joins TRBV10-3 to TRBJ2-7; D tentatively reads TRBD1 or TRBD2 (5 bases each). Germline CDR1 and CDR2: ENHRY and SYGVKD. CDR3 size: 11 residues. Trimming shortened V by 5 bases and J by 7 bases, and 9 bases separated the two germline ends. CDR3: CAISPEGEQYF. The CDR3 DNA follows: TGTGCCATCAGTCCCGAGGGGGAGCAGTACTTC.